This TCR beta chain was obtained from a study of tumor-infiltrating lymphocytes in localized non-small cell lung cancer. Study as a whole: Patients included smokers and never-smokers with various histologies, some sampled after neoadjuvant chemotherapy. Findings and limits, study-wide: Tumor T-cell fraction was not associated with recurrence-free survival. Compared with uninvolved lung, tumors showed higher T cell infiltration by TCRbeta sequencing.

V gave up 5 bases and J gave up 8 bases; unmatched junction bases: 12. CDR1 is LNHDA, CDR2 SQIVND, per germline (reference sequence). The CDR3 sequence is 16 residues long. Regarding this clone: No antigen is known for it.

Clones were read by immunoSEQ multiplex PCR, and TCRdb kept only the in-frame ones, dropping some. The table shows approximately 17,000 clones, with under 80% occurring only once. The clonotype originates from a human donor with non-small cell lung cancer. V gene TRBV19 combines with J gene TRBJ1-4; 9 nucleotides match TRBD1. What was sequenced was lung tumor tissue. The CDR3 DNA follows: TGTGCCAGTAGTGGAGTAATGGACAGGGGTGGAGAAAAACTGTTTTTT. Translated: CASSGVMDRGGEKLFF.